What follows is one TCR beta chain and its context. Time point denoted: blood 4 weeks post-SBRT, at nephrectomy. Treatment reported: 15 Gy SBRT to primary tumor, nephrectomy 4 weeks later. Nephrectomy followed 15 Gy stereotactic body radiation by 4 weeks. This sample is part of a study of radiation and T cells in renal cell carcinoma. Profiling relied on immunoSEQ multiplex PCR, and the TCRdb table lists in-frame clones only, not all of them. The data hold around 94,000 clones, with 85% observed a single time. V gave up 5 bases and J gave up 3 bases; unmatched junction bases: 7. Per the germline V gene, CDR1 is MDHEN and CDR2 is SYDVKM. The length of the CDR3 is 15 residues.

Sequencing was performed on blood, taken from a patient whose treatment included radiotherapy and nephrectomy. This sequence joins TRBV28 and TRBJ2-7; 10 bases are shared with TRBD1. The TCR comes from a man aged 50 to 59 with renal cell carcinoma. CDR3 loop: CASSPHGTGVYEQYF. CDR3 bases: TGTGCCAGCAGTCCCCACGGGACAGGGGTCTACGAGCAGTACTTC.